This is a list of T cell receptor beta chains from one sample in a study of beta chain features in type 1 diabetes. Clones were sequenced by immunoSEQ multiplex PCR, and TCRdb holds only the in-frame ones, with some missing. Here the sample spans 250,000 or so clones, 25% to 35% being singletons. Sequenced sample: central memory CD4+ T cells from blood. These receptor sequences come from a man aged 25-45 years in good health. The CDR3 runs from the conserved cysteine through the conserved F or W. A D gene is named only where the DNA matches it firmly.

>TRBV30|14|TRBD1|TRBJ2-1
CAWTLGQGNDEQFF
>TRBV1|16|-|TRBJ2-3
CTSSLRGSGAPDTQYF
>TRBV7-9|14|TRBD1|TRBJ1-5
CASSPGTGREPQHF
>TRBV11-2|11|-|TRBJ2-7
CASTELYEQYF
>TRBV5-1|13|-|TRBJ1-5
CASSLDVNQPQHF
>TRBV5-4|15|TRBD1|TRBJ1-6
CASSPLAGGGSPLHF
>TRBV4-2|14|TRBD2|TRBJ2-5
CASSQASGLADQYF
>TRBV30|14|-|TRBJ2-5
CACGGRSLQETQYF
>TRBV29-1|15|TRBD1|TRBJ1-4
CSVADRGSTNEKLFF
>TRBV7-8|13|-|TRBJ2-3
CASSRETPDTQYF
>TRBV7-2|13|-|TRBJ2-7
CASSLSSGYEQYF
>TRBV7-2|15|-|TRBJ1-1
CASSLTRPPSRGAFF
>TRBV11-2|13|TRBD2|TRBJ2-3
CASRAGETDTQYF
>TRBV6-6|13|-|TRBJ2-1
CASSGERANEQFF
>TRBV29-1|10|-|TRBJ1-2
CSVLHYGYTF
>TRBV6-6|12|-|TRBJ2-7
CASTLNLREQYF
>TRBV25-1|15|-|TRBJ2-2
CASTPGAVNTGELFF
>TRBV15|14|-|TRBJ1-5
CATSRIQGRQPQHF
>TRBV6-6|15|-|TRBJ2-7
CASLQDPGRRYEQYF
>TRBV7-6|15|TRBD2|TRBJ2-3
CASSLSGGHTDTQYF
>TRBV27|14|-|TRBJ1-1
CASSYRPPDTEAFF
>TRBV5-4|15|TRBD1|TRBJ2-3
CASSLRQGTTDTQYF
>TRBV29-1|11|-|TRBJ1-2
CSVVASYGYTF
>TRBV5-1|15|-|TRBJ2-1
CASSSVRSSYNEQFF
>TRBV29-1|14|TRBD2|TRBJ2-7
CSVEGQGGSYEQYF
>TRBV7-2|13|TRBD2|TRBJ2-5
CASSRLAEETQYF
>TRBV29-1|10|-|TRBJ2-1
CSVHINEQFF
>TRBV29-1|14|-|TRBJ2-7
CSVDPPPQGSEQYF
>TRBV10-3|12|-|TRBJ2-7
CAISESTDEQYF
>TRBV6-5|16|-|TRBJ1-1
CASSYGRGGGNTEAFF
>TRBV14|12|-|TRBJ2-3
CASSQYTDTQYF
>TRBV28|13|-|TRBJ2-7
CASTPFRAYEQYF
>TRBV30|15|-|TRBJ1-5
CAWSVIGTFNQPQHF
>TRBV4-1|14|-|TRBJ2-2
CASSQGGVTGELFF
>TRBV18|15|-|TRBJ1-2
CASSPEETQYYGYTF
>TRBV18|16|-|TRBJ2-3
CASSPQGTTSTDTQYF
>TRBV10-2|14|TRBD1|TRBJ2-1
CASSESTGWNEQFF
>TRBV1|18|-|TRBJ1-5
CTSSQEKEGGRSNQPQHF
>TRBV7-2|15|TRBD2|TRBJ2-2
CAARPGLAGAGELFF
>TRBV7-9|16|-|TRBJ2-3
CASSLDSGFDTDTQYF
>TRBV30|14|-|TRBJ1-1
CAWITIAGSTEAFF
>TRBV29-1|13|-|TRBJ1-1
CSVVSRTNTEAFF
>TRBV5-1|15|TRBD2|TRBJ2-5
CASSFESGGAETQYF
>TRBV6-5|16|TRBD2|TRBJ2-1
CASSYFGLAGKYEQFF
>TRBV10-3|12|-|TRBJ2-1
CAISEAPGSRIF
>TRBV4-3|15|TRBD2|TRBJ2-4
CASSQDRGLSSIQYF
>TRBV9|15|TRBD1|TRBJ2-2
CASSPQGVGTGELFF
>TRBV9|16|TRBD2|TRBJ2-3
CASSVALAGYTDTQYF
>TRBV30|13|-|TRBJ2-7
CAWSGQIRNEQYF
>TRBV15|15|-|TRBJ1-5
CATSRELGRNQPQHF
>TRBV9|16|-|TRBJ1-4
CASSPGVTGGNEKLFF
>TRBV25-1|15|-|TRBJ2-7
CASSESKRPSYEQYF
>TRBV12-2|15|-|TRBJ1-1
CASRIKRGIATEAFF
>TRBV28|17|TRBD2|TRBJ2-1
CASSPNPGREANNEQFF
>TRBV15|12|TRBD1|TRBJ1-2
CATSRQQGKYTF